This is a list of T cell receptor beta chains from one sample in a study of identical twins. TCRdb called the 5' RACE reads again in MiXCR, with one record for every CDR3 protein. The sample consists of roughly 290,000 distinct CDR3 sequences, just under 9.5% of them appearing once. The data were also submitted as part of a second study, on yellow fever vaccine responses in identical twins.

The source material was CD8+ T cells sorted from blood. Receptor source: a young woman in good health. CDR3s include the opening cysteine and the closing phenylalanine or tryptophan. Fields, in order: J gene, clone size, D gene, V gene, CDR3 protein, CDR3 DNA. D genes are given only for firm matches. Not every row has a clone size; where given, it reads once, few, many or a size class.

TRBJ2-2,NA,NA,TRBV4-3,CASTPLLLEGSTGELFF,TGCGCCAGCACCCCCCTTCTTTTGGAGGGAAGCACCGGGGAGCTGTTTTTT
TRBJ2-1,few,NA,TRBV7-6,CASSLEPQYNEQFF,TGTGCCAGCAGCTTAGAGCCCCAATACAATGAGCAGTTCTTC
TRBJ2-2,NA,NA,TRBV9,CASSVASDSGELFF,TGTGCCAGCAGCGTAGCTTCGGATTCCGGGGAGCTGTTTTTT
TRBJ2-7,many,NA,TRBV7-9,CASSLGVGYEQYF,TGTGCCAGCAGCTTAGGAGTGGGTTACGAGCAGTACTTC
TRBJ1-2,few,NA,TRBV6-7,CASSYSTGDKGGYGYTF,TGTGCCAGCAGTTACTCGACAGGTGATAAAGGAGGGTATGGCTACACCTTC
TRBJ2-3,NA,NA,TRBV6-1,CASRKSLPTSTDTQYF,TGTGCCAGCAGAAAAAGCTTACCCACTAGCACAGATACGCAGTATTTT
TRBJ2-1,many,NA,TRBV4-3,CASSQDGQGNEQFF,TGCGCCAGCAGCCAAGATGGGCAGGGGAATGAGCAGTTCTTC
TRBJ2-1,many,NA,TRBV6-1,CASSGPTGGTVSYNEQFF,TGTGCCAGCAGTGGCCCAACGGGGGGGACAGTCTCCTACAATGAGCAGTTCTTC
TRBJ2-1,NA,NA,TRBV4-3,CASSQDTWDEQFF,TGCGCCAGCAGCCAAGATACGTGGGATGAGCAGTTCTTC
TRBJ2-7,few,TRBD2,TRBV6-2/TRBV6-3,CASSLRLAGGLSYEQYF,TGTGCCAGCAGCCTTCGACTAGCGGGAGGACTCTCCTACGAGCAGTACTTC
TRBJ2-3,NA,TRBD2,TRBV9,CASSLGLAGIVADTQYF,TGTGCCAGCAGCCTAGGACTAGCGGGAATAGTTGCGGACACGCAGTATTTT
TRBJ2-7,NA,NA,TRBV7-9,CASSRELARYEQYF,TGTGCCAGCAGCCGGGAGCTAGCGCGGTACGAGCAGTACTTC
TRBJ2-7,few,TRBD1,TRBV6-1,CASSEQAGGSYEQYF,TGTGCCAGCAGTGAACAGGCAGGGGGCTCCTACGAGCAGTACTTC
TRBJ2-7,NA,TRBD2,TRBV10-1,CASSDPTSGNYEQYF,TGCGCCAGCAGTGATCCGACTAGCGGGAACTACGAGCAGTACTTC
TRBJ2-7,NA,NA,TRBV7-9,CASSDLDYRHEQYF,TGTGCCAGCAGCGACTTGGACTACCGTCACGAGCAGTACTTC
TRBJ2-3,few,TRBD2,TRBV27,CASSLSGLAGGRRTDTQYF,TGTGCCAGCAGTTTATCGGGACTAGCGGGAGGGAGGCGTACAGATACGCAGTATTTT
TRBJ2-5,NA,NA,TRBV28,CASSFMLKTQYF,TGTGCCAGCAGTTTTATGTTAAAGACCCAGTACTTC
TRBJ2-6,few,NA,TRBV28,CASSLFGDSGANVLTF,TGTGCCAGCAGTTTATTTGGAGACTCTGGGGCCAACGTCCTGACTTTC
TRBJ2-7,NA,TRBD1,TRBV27,CASSHPQGARTYEQYF,TGTGCCAGCAGTCATCCACAGGGGGCGCGGACCTACGAGCAGTACTTC
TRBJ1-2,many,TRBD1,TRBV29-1,CSVVNRGSEGYTF,TGCAGCGTTGTAAACAGGGGAAGTGAGGGCTACACCTTC
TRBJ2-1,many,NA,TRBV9,CASSPYKGGPIDF,TGTGCCAGCAGCCCTTACAAGGGAGGACCCATAGACTTC
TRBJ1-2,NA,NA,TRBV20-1,CSARTLGGRPYGYTF,TGCAGTGCTAGGACCCTGGGCGGACGACCCTATGGCTACACCTTC
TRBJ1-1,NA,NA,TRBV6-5,CASSYDPAGTEAFF,TGTGCCAGCAGTTACGATCCGGCTGGGACTGAAGCTTTCTTT
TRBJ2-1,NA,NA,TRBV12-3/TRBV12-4,CASSVWDGDEQFF,TGTGCCAGCAGTGTATGGGATGGGGATGAGCAGTTCTTC
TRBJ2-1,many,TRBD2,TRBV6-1,CASSPLGGGNNEQFF,TGTGCCAGCAGCCCCCTGGGGGGGGGGAACAATGAGCAGTTCTTC
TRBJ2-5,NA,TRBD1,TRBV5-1,CASSWDREGTAKETQYF,TGCGCCAGCAGCTGGGACAGGGAGGGGACAGCGAAAGAGACCCAGTACTTC
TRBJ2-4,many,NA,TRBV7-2,CASSPPLENIQYF,TGTGCCAGCAGCCCCCCCTTAGAAAACATTCAGTACTTC
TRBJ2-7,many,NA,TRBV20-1,CSGRAGRDYEQYF,TGCAGTGGTCGGGCGGGGCGGGACTACGAGCAGTACTTC
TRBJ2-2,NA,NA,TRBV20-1,CSARDSGPQNTGELFF,TGCAGTGCTAGAGATTCCGGGCCTCAGAACACCGGGGAGCTGTTTTTT
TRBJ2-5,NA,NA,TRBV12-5,CASGYRDGGETQYF,TGTGCTAGTGGCTACAGGGATGGTGGAGAGACCCAGTACTTC
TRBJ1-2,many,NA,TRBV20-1,CSAGDFTLSDYGYTF,TGCAGTGCTGGAGATTTCACTTTAAGTGACTATGGCTACACCTTC
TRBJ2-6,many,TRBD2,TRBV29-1,CSVVTSGTDSGANVLTF,TGCAGCGTTGTAACTAGCGGGACAGACTCTGGGGCCAACGTCCTGACTTTC
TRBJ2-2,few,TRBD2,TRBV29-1,CSVPRGGLNGELFF,TGCAGCGTTCCCCGGGGAGGGTTGAACGGGGAGCTGTTTTTT
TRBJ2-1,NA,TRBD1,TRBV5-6,CASSFLIGQGYNEQFF,TGTGCCAGCAGCTTTTTAATTGGACAGGGCTACAATGAGCAGTTCTTC
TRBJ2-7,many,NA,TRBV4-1,CASSLFYGNQYEQYF,TGCGCCAGCAGCCTTTTCTATGGAAATCAGTACGAGCAGTACTTC
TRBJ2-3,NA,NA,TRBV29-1,CSVEFPAMVVDTQYF,TGCAGCGTTGAATTTCCAGCGATGGTAGTAGATACGCAGTATTTT
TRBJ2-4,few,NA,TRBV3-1,CASSPLREPLAKNIQYF,TGTGCCAGCAGCCCCCTCCGAGAGCCTCTAGCCAAAAACATTCAGTACTTC
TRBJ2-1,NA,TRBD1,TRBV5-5,CASSPRDSCYEQFF,TGTGCCAGCAGCCCACGGGACAGCTGCTATGAGCAGTTCTTC